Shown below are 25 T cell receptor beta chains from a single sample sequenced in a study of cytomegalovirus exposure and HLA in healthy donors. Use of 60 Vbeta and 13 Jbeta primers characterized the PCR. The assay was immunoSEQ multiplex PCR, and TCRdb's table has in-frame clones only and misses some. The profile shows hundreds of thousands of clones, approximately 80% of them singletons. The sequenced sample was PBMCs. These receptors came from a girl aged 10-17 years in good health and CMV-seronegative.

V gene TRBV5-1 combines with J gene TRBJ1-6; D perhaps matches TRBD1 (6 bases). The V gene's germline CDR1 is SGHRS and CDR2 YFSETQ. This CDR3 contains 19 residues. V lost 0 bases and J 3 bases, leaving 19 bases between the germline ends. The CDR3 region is CASSLVGGPTASYNSPLHF. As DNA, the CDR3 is TGCGCCAGCAGCTTGGTGGGGGGGCCCACCGCCAGCTATAATTCACCCCTCCACTTT.

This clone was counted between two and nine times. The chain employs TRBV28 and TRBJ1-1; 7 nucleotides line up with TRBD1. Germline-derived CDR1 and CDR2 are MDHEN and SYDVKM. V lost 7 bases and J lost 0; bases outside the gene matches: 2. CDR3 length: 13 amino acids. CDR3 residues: CASTGQLNTEAFF. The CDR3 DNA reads TGTGCCAGCACGGGACAGCTGAACACTGAAGCTTTCTTT.

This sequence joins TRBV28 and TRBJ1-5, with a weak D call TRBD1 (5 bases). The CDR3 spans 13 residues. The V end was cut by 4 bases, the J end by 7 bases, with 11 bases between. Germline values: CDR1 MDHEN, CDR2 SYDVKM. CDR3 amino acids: CASSYPQGQPQHF. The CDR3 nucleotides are TGTGCCAGCAGTTATCCTCAGGGCCAGCCCCAGCATTTT.

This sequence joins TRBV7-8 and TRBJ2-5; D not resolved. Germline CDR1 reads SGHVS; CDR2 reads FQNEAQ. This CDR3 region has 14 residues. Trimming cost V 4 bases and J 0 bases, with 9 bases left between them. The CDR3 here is CASSSDSYQETQYF. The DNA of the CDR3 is TGTGCCAGCAGCTCAGACTCTTACCAAGAGACCCAGTACTTC.

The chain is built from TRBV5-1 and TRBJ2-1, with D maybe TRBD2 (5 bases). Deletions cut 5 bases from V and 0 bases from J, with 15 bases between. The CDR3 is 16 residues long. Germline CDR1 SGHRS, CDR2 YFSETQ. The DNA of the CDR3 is TGCGCCAGCAGTAGGATAGCGAAGAGCTCCTACAATGAGCAGTTCTTC. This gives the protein CASSRIAKSSYNEQFF.

This CDR3 reads CASSTTGSKEKLFF. As DNA, the CDR3 is TGTGCCAGCAGCACAACAGGTTCAAAAGAAAAACTGTTTTTT. The V and J genes are TRBV7-9 and TRBJ1-4; D may be TRBD1 (5 bases). V lost 5 bases and J 8 bases, leaving 15 bases between the germline ends. Germline CDR1 SEHNR, CDR2 FQNEAQ (reference sequence). This CDR3 is 14 amino acids long.

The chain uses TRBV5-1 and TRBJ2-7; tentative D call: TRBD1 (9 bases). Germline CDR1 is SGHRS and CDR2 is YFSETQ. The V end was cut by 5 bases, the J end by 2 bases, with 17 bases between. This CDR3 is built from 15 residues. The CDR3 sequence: CASSTGGTGTYEQYF. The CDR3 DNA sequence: TGCGCCAGCAGTACGGGGGGGACAGGGACCTACGAGCAGTACTTC.

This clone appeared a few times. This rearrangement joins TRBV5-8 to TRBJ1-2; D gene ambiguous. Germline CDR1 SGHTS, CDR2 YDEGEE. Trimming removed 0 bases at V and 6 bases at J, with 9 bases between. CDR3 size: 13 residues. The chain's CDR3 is CASSLDGSDGYTF. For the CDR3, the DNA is TGTGCCAGCAGCTTGGACGGAAGCGATGGCTACACCTTC.

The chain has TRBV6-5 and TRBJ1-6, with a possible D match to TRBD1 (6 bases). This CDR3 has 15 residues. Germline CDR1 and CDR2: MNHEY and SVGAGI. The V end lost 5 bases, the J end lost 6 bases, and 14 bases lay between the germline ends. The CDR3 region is CASSPDRNLNSPLHF. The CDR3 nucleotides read TGTGCCAGCAGTCCGGACAGAAACCTTAATTCACCCCTCCACTTT.

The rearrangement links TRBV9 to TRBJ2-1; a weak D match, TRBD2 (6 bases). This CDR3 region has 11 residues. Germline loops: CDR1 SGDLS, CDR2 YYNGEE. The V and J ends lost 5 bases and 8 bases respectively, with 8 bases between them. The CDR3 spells CASRSGDEQFF. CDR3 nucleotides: TGTGCCAGCAGGTCGGGGGATGAGCAGTTCTTC.

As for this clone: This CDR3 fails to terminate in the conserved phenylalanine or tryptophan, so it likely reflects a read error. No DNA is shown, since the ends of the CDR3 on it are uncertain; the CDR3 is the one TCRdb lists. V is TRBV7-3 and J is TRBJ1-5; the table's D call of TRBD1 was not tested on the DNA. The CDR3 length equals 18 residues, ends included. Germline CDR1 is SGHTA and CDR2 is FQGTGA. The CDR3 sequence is CASRYRDSPSILVMGKVL.

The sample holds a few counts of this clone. CDR3 residues: CASSLRDSYGYTF. CDR3 bases: TGCGCCAGCAGCTTACGGGACAGTTATGGCTACACCTTC. The chain has TRBV4-1 and TRBJ1-2; 7 nucleotides match TRBD1. The V segment lost 5 bases and the J segment 5 bases; nucleotides outside the gene matches: 5. CDR1 is MGHRA, CDR2 YSYEKL, per germline. There are 13 residues in the CDR3.

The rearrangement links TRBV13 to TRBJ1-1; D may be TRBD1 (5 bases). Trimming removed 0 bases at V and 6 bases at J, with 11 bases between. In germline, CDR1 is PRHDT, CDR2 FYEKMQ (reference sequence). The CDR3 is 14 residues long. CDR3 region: CASSLGGGDSEAFF. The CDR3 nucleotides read TGTGCCAGCAGCTTAGGTGGAGGGGATTCTGAAGCTTTCTTT.

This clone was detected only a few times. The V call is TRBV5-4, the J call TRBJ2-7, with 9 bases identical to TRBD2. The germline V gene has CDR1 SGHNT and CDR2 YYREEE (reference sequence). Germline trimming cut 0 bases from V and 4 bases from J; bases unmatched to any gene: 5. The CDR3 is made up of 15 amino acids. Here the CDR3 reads CASSLGTSVEYEQYF. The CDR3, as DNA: TGTGCCAGCAGCTTGGGGACTAGCGTCGAATACGAGCAGTACTTC.

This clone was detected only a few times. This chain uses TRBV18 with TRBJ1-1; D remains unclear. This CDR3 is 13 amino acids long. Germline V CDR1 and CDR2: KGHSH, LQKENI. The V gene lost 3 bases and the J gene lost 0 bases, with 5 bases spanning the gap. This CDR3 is CASSPSVNTEAFF. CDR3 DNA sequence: TGTGCCAGCTCACCGTCAGTGAACACTGAAGCTTTCTTT.

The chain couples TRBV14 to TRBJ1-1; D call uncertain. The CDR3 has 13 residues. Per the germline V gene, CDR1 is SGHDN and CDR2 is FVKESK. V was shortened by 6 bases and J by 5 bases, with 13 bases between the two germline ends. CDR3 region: CASRRTEKTEAFF. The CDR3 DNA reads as TGTGCCAGCAGGCGGACTGAGAAAACTGAAGCTTTCTTT.

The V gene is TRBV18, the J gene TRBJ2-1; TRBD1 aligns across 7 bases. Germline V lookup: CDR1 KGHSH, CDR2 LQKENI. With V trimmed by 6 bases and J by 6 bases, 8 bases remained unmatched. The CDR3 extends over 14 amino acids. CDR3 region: CASSPRTGGNEQFF. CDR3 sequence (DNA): TGTGCCAGCTCCCCCCGGACAGGAGGCAATGAGCAGTTCTTC.

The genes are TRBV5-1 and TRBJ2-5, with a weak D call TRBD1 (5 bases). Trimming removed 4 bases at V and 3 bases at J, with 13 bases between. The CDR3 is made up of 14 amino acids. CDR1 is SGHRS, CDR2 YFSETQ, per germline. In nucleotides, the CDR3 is TGCGCCAGCAGCCTTCAGGGCACTAAAGAGACCCAGTACTTC. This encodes CASSLQGTKETQYF.

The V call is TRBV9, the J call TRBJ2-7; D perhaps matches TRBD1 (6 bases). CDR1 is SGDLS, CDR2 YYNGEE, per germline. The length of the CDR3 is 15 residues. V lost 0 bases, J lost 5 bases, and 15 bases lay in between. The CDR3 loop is CASSVAPQGSHEQYF. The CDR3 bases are TGTGCCAGCAGCGTAGCCCCGCAGGGGTCCCACGAGCAGTACTTC.

The CDR3 bases are TGTGCCAGCAGTTACTCGACAGACAACTACGAGCAGTACTTC. This gives the protein CASSYSTDNYEQYF. This chain joins TRBV6-5 and TRBJ2-5; D perhaps matches TRBD1 (5 bases). The J call is doubtful: the DNA matches TRBJ2-7 better. Germline values: CDR1 MNHEY, CDR2 SVGAGI. CDR3 length: 14 amino acids.

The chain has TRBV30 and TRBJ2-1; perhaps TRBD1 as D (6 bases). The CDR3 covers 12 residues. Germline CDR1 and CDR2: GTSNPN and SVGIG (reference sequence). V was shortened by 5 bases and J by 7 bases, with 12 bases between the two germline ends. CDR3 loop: CAWQPGVNEQFF. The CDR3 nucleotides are TGTGCCTGGCAGCCAGGGGTGAATGAGCAGTTCTTC.

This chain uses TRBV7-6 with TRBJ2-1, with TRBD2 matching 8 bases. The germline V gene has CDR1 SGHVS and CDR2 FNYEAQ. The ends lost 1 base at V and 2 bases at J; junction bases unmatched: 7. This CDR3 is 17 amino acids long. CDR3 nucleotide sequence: TGTGCCAGCAGCTTAGGGATTAAGCGGGGGACCTACAATGAGCAGTTCTTC. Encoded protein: CASSLGIKRGTYNEQFF.

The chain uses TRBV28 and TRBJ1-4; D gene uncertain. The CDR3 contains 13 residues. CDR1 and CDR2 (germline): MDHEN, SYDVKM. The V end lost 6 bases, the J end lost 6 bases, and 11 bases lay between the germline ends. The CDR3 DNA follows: TGTGCCAGCAGCCTCTGGGGAGATGAAAAACTGTTTTTT. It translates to CASSLWGDEKLFF.

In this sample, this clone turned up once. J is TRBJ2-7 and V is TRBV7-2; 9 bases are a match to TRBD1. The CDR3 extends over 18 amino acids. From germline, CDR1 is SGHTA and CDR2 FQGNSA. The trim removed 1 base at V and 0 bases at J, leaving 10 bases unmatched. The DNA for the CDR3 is TGTGCCAGCAGCTTAGTGGGGGGGGGACAGGGTAGCTCCTACGAGCAGTACTTC. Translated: CASSLVGGGQGSSYEQYF.

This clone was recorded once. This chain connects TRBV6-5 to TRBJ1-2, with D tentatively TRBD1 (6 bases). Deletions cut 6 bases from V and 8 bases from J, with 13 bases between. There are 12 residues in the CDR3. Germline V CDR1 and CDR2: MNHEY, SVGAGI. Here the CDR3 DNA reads TGTGCCAGCAGAAACAGAGGGGGAGGCTACACCTTC. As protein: CASRNRGGGYTF.